These 12 T cell receptor beta chains were all obtained from the same sample, sequenced in a study of HIV-infected patients and healthy controls. Alpha and beta constant-region primers primed reverse transcription of about 0.5 ug RNA. Alpha and beta chain libraries were made separately by chain-specific third strand synthesis with multiplexing indices. In TCRdb, the 5' RACE reads were re-called with MiXCR into one record per CDR3 protein. The top ten clones hold roughly a fifth of a sample with more than 7,500 distinct CDR3 sequences, over 8% of them seen once. No cell fractionation was done, so the repertoire covers all unsorted peripheral blood T cells. Sequenced here: blood, sampled before antiretroviral therapy. These receptors were obtained from an adult with HIV infection.

This clonotype was seen ten or more times. The chain recombines TRBV19 with TRBJ1-5; D might be TRBD1 (6 bases). From germline, CDR1 is LNHDA and CDR2 SQIVND (reference sequence). This CDR3 contains 16 residues. Trimming shortened V by 7 bases and J by 1 base, and 17 bases separated the two germline ends. The CDR3 here is CASTPGWGLSNQPQHF. The CDR3 DNA sequence: TGTGCCAGTACTCCCGGCTGGGGGCTAAGCAATCAGCCCCAGCATTTT.

This clonotype occurred many times. V usage is TRBV19 and J usage is TRBJ2-1; weak D call: TRBD1 (5 bases). This CDR3 contains 14 residues. Per the germline V gene, CDR1 is LNHDA and CDR2 is SQIVND (reference sequence). Trimming took off 4 bases at V and 0 bases at J, with 7 bases between the two ends. The CDR3 DNA is TGTGCCAGTAGTACCGACAGCTCCTACAATGAGCAGTTCTTC. This codes for CASSTDSSYNEQFF.

This clonotype appeared many times. V is TRBV19 and J is TRBJ1-5, with D maybe TRBD1 (5 bases). The CDR3 has 13 residues. Germline loops: CDR1 LNHDA, CDR2 SQIVND (reference sequence). Trimming left V 6 bases short and J 4 bases short, with 10 bases between. CDR3 sequence (DNA): TGTGCCAGTAGATCAGGGTCTAATCAGCCCCAGCATTTT. Amino acid sequence: CASRSGSNQPQHF.

This clonotype has a count of ten or more. This chain uses TRBV6-2 or TRBV6-3 with TRBJ1-5; TRBD1 agrees at 8 bases. J lost 3 bases, V lost 2 bases, and 9 bases had no gene match. This CDR3 spans 17 amino acids. Germline V gene data show CDR1 as MNHEY and CDR2 as SVGEGT. The CDR3 here is CASSYTPDRADNQPQHF. The CDR3 DNA reads TGTGCCAGCAGTTACACGCCGGACAGGGCGGACAATCAGCCCCAGCATTTT.

This clonotype was observed a few times. The rearrangement joins TRBV12-3 or TRBV12-4 to TRBJ2-1; D gene uncertain. Trimming removed 2 bases from V and 7 bases from J, with 15 bases in between. The CDR3 runs 15 residues. CDR3 region: CASSLLAGLRNEQFF. The DNA of the CDR3 is TGTGCCAGCAGTTTACTCGCAGGCCTTCGGAATGAGCAGTTCTTC.

Comment on this clonotype: An end of the junction differs from the germline gene, which may be a read error. The chain combines TRBV4-1 with TRBJ1-1; TRBD1 aligns across 9 bases. The germline CDR1 and CDR2 sequences are MGHRA and YSYEKL. The CDR3 is 17 residues long. This CDR3 reads CASRHGTGRPMNTEAFF. The CDR3 DNA reads TGCGCCAGCCGCCACGGGACAGGGAGACCCATGAACACTGAAGCTTTCTTT.

The gene calls are TRBV27 and TRBJ1-5; a possible D gene is TRBD1 (6 bases). The germline gives CDR1 MNHEY, CDR2 SMNVEV (reference sequence). Trimming left V 6 bases short and J 4 bases short, with 16 bases between. CDR3 length equals 15 residues. As DNA, the CDR3 is TGTGCCAGCAGGTCTGACAGGACTTCTAATCAGCCCCAGCATTTT. Translating gives CASRSDRTSNQPQHF.

This clonotype was counted many times. This rearrangement joins TRBV20-1 to TRBJ2-7, with 7 positions matching TRBD2. CDR1 and CDR2 from the germline V gene are DFQATT and SNEGSKA (reference sequence). This CDR3 is built from 13 residues. Trimming cost V 3 bases and J 4 bases; bases outside gene matches: 6. DNA for the CDR3: TGCAGTGCTAGGTCGGGGGGATTATACGAGCAGTACTTC. Translation gives CSARSGGLYEQYF.

The sample holds many counts of this clonotype. V and J are TRBV5-1 and TRBJ2-3; TRBD2 agrees at 16 bases. The J segment lost 4 bases and the V segment lost 3 bases, leaving 2 bases of the junction unmatched. The germline gives CDR1 SGHRS, CDR2 YFSETQ. The CDR3 totals 16 residues. The CDR3 sequence is CASSSGLAGGPDTQYF. For the CDR3, the DNA is TGCGCCAGCAGCTCGGGACTAGCGGGAGGGCCAGATACGCAGTATTTT.

In its sample, this clonotype ranks as large. The chain links TRBV9 to TRBJ2-3; D is ambiguous. This CDR3 is built from 15 residues. V lost 0 bases to trimming and J lost 2 bases, with 10 bases between them. Germline assignment: CDR1 SGDLS and CDR2 YYNGEE. The CDR3 loop is CASSVDGSTTDTQYF. CDR3 nucleotide sequence: TGTGCCAGCAGCGTAGATGGATCCACCACAGATACGCAGTATTTT.

The chain is built from TRBV7-2 and TRBJ1-3, with D perhaps matching TRBD1 (5 bases). The germline V gene encodes CDR1 SGHTA and CDR2 FQGNSA. The CDR3 has 16 amino acids. The V gene lost 1 base and the J gene lost 2 bases, with 12 bases spanning the gap. In nucleotides, the CDR3 is TGTGCCAGCAGCTTAGATACAGGACGACCTGGAAACACCATATATTTT. This sequence encodes CASSLDTGRPGNTIYF.

This clonotype was seen repeatedly, ten times or more. The chain carries TRBV20-1 and TRBJ2-2; perhaps TRBD2 as D (6 bases). V lost 0 bases and J lost 0, with 8 bases in between. Per the germline V gene, CDR1 is DFQATT and CDR2 is SNEGSKA (reference sequence). This CDR3 comprises 15 residues. The CDR3 coding sequence is TGCAGTGCTAGAGACCCGGGAGCGAACACCGGGGAGCTGTTTTTT. Translated: CSARDPGANTGELFF.